These 30 T cell receptor beta chains were all obtained from the same sample, sequenced in a study of T cell responses to AZD1222 COVID-19 vaccine (dated by TCRdb to about 2021). The time point label corresponds to: baseline before first vaccination. Library creation used the immunoSEQ multiplex PCR assay. Imported from immuneACCESS, the table was reduced by TCRdb to in-frame sequences with V and J called. These copies leave out some clones; in studies compared against another copy, an unresolved V gene accounts for under half, and the cause of the remainder is not known. This sample lists 150,000 or so clones; around 90% were detected once. About 3% of the sample belongs to the ten largest clones. The starting material was peripheral blood, obtained on day 0 of AZD1222 vaccination. The receptors stem from an adult in good health.

V gene TRBV10-3 combines with J gene TRBJ1-3; tentatively, D is TRBD1 (6 bases). CDR3 length equals 17 residues. The germline CDR1 and CDR2 sequences are ENHRY and SYGVKD. The germline V and J ends were trimmed by 6 bases and 0 bases, with 18 bases remaining between them. The CDR3, as DNA: TGTGCCATCAGCCTTACCCGGGACAATTTCTCTGGAAACACCATATATTTT. Amino acids: CAISLTRDNFSGNTIYF.

This clone was observed a single time. The V and J genes are TRBV5-4 and TRBJ2-5, with TRBD1 matching over 7 bases. J gave up 4 bases and V 3 bases, and 15 bases lay outside the gene matches. The CDR3 loop spans 17 amino acids. Per germline, CDR1 SGHNT and CDR2 YYREEE (reference sequence). CDR3 nucleotide sequence: TGTGCCAGCAGCTATAAGACAGGGCCGGTGGGGGCAGAGACCCAGTACTTC. Its protein product is CASSYKTGPVGAETQYF.

The chain is built from TRBV3-1 (or the pseudogene TRBV3-2) and TRBJ1-3; unclear D gene. This CDR3 spans 13 amino acids. The germline CDR1 and CDR2 sequences are LGHDT and YNNKEL (reference sequence). V lost 1 base and J 2 bases, leaving 3 bases between the germline ends. CDR3 amino acids: CASSQGPGNTIYF. The DNA for the CDR3 is TGTGCCAGCAGCCAAGGCCCTGGAAACACCATATATTTT.

This sequence joins TRBV6-2 or TRBV6-3 and TRBJ2-7; a possible D gene is TRBD1 (6 bases). CDR3 size: 16 residues. Germline CDR1 reads MNHEY; CDR2 reads SVGEGT. Trimming stripped 0 bases from V and 2 bases from J, with 14 bases between. The CDR3, as DNA: TGTGCCAGCAGTTACTCCATCATACAGGGCACCTACGAGCAGTACTTC. This codes for CASSYSIIQGTYEQYF.

The chain has TRBV9 and TRBJ2-3; D is possibly TRBD2 (6 bases). The CDR3 loop spans 13 amino acids. Trimming pared 3 bases from V and 5 bases from J, leaving 10 bases between. The germline V gene has CDR1 SGDLS and CDR2 YYNGEE. CDR3 loop: CASSGGGGDTQYF. CDR3 sequence (DNA): TGTGCCAGCAGCGGGGGAGGTGGAGATACGCAGTATTTT.

The CDR3 bases are TGTGCCAGCAGTCCCCGGGGGGGCGCGAACAATGAGCAGTTCTTC. Translation: CASSPRGGANNEQFF. The chain has TRBV6-5 and TRBJ2-1; 8 nucleotides line up with TRBD2. Germline-derived CDR1 and CDR2 are MNHEY and SVGAGI. CDR3 length: 15 amino acids. V shed 5 bases and J 5 bases; nucleotides not matched to a gene: 8.

J is TRBJ2-3 and V is TRBV7-3; D is perhaps TRBD2 (6 bases). Trimming left V 2 bases short and J 5 bases short, with 11 bases between. The germline CDR1 and CDR2 sequences are SGHTA and FQGTGA. This CDR3 is built from 14 residues. The CDR3 region has the DNA TGTGCCAGCAGCTTAGGGGGGTTCGGAGATACGCAGTATTTT. Translated, it gives CASSLGGFGDTQYF.

The chain joins TRBV4-3 to TRBJ1-2, with TRBD1 matching over 7 bases. The V segment lost 0 bases and the J segment 4 bases; nucleotides outside the gene matches: 11. The germline gives CDR1 LGHNA, CDR2 YSLEER. CDR3 length: 17 amino acids. CDR3 coding DNA: TGCGCCAGCAGCCAAGATATAGGAGGACAGGCCCTCTATGGCTACACCTTC. Amino acids: CASSQDIGGQALYGYTF.

The V call is TRBV7-2, the J call TRBJ2-1; D may be TRBD2 (6 bases). This CDR3 spans 13 amino acids. V was cut by 4 bases and J by 6 bases, with 10 bases left in between. Germline CDR1 and CDR2: SGHTA and FQGNSA. The CDR3 nucleotides read TGTGCCAGCAGCTCTCGGGGGACCAATGAGCAGTTCTTC. Translating it yields CASSSRGTNEQFF.

This clone was seen a handful of times. V usage is TRBV6-2 or TRBV6-3 and J usage is TRBJ2-1; 11 nucleotides line up with TRBD2. Germline assignment: CDR1 MNHEY and CDR2 SVGEGT. J gave up 6 bases and V 6 bases, and 10 bases lay outside the gene matches. There are 16 residues in the CDR3. As DNA, the CDR3 is TGTGCCAGCAGCTTTAGCGGGGGGGACTCATCCAATGAGCAGTTCTTC. This translates into CASSFSGGDSSNEQFF.

CDR3 sequence reads: CASGSGRSPYNEQFF. DNA of the CDR3: TGTGCCAGCGGTAGCGGGAGGTCTCCCTACAATGAGCAGTTCTTC. The V and J genes are TRBV9 and TRBJ2-1; 10 bases map to TRBD2. V shed 7 bases, J shed 2 bases, and the junction held 6 bases outside the gene matches. Germline V gene sequence: CDR1 SGDLS, CDR2 YYNGEE. The CDR3 totals 15 residues.

The chain combines TRBV7-2 with TRBJ1-1; 9 positions match TRBD1. Germline V CDR1 and CDR2: SGHTA, FQGNSA. The CDR3 is 16 residues long. The junction had 8 bases not matched to a gene; V was cut back by 1 base and J by 5 bases. CDR3: CASSLVGPGTGTEAFF. DNA for the CDR3: TGTGCCAGCAGCTTAGTTGGCCCTGGGACAGGGACTGAAGCTTTCTTT. The full variable domain, completed using reference TRBV7-2 and TRBJ1-1, is GAGVSQSPSNKVTEKGKDVELRCDPISGHTALYWYRQSLGQGLEFLIYFQGNSAPDKSGLPSDRFSAERTGGSVSTLTIQRTQQEDSAVYLCASSLVGPGTGTEAFFGQGTRLTVV.

The chain combines TRBV19 with TRBJ2-5; D unresolved. The CDR3 contains 14 residues. Deletions cut 7 bases from V and 2 bases from J, with 14 bases between. Germline assignment: CDR1 LNHDA and CDR2 SQIVND (reference sequence). CDR3 in amino acids: CASTATGAQETQYF. The CDR3 nucleotides are TGTGCCAGTACCGCCACGGGCGCGCAAGAGACCCAGTACTTC.

The chain links TRBV5-8 to TRBJ2-1, with 9 positions matching TRBD1. Germline values: CDR1 SGHTS, CDR2 YDEGEE. The CDR3 extends over 13 amino acids. V lost 4 bases to trimming and J lost 7 bases; unmatched junction nucleotides: 3. The CDR3 DNA reads TGTGCCAGCAGCCCGGGACAGGGAAATGAGCAGTTCTTC. Its protein product is CASSPGQGNEQFF.

The gene calls are TRBV2 and TRBJ2-1; possibly TRBD1 for D (6 bases). Trimming took 7 bases from V and 6 from J, leaving 19 bases between them. The CDR3 is 15 residues long. In germline, CDR1 is SNHLY, CDR2 FYNNEI. CDR3 DNA: TGTGCCAGCACCCGCGAGGGGGTTGGGGGCAATGAGCAGTTCTTC. It yields the protein CASTREGVGGNEQFF.

The rearrangement joins TRBV19 to TRBJ2-7, with D perhaps TRBD1 (8 bases). The CDR3 contains 17 residues. Per germline, CDR1 LNHDA and CDR2 SQIVND (reference sequence). The germline V and J ends were trimmed by 3 bases and 0 bases, with 18 bases remaining between them. Here the CDR3 reads CASSMAQGGTYSYEQYF. The CDR3 DNA follows: TGTGCCAGTAGTATGGCACAGGGGGGGACCTACTCCTACGAGCAGTACTTC.

V gene TRBV28 combines with J gene TRBJ2-1; D is possibly TRBD2 (5 bases). Trimming left V 5 bases short and J 0 bases short, with 17 bases between. The CDR3 is made up of 17 amino acids. CDR1 is MDHEN and CDR2 is SYDVKM in the germline V gene. CDR3 protein: CASSPITRGSSYNEQFF. CDR3 coding DNA: TGTGCCAGCAGTCCGATAACGAGAGGGAGCTCCTACAATGAGCAGTTCTTC.

The CDR3 DNA reads as TGTGCCACCAGTTCGGACAGGGGGCATGGCTACACCTTC. Its protein is CATSSDRGHGYTF. The chain joins TRBV24-1 to TRBJ1-2; 11 bases match TRBD1. Germline V CDR1 and CDR2: KGHDR, SFDVKD. V trimming: 6 bases; J trimming: 6 bases; junction bases outside the gene matches: 2. The CDR3 consists of 13 residues.

This chain uses TRBV7-2 with TRBJ2-2, with D unclear. Germline CDR1 and CDR2: SGHTA and FQGNSA. The CDR3 spans 16 residues. V lost 1 base, J lost 0 bases, and 9 bases lay in between. The CDR3 coding sequence is TGTGCCAGCAGCTTAGAACCCTCTGCGAACACCGGGGAGCTGTTTTTT. Encoded protein: CASSLEPSANTGELFF. Full variable domain (remainder filled in from reference TRBV7-2 and TRBJ2-2): GAGVSQSPSNKVTEKGKDVELRCDPISGHTALYWYRQSLGQGLEFLIYFQGNSAPDKSGLPSDRFSAERTGGSVSTLTIQRTQQEDSAVYLCASSLEPSANTGELFFGEGSRLTVL.

The rearrangement links TRBV28 to TRBJ1-3, with D unresolved. The CDR3 has 16 residues. V lost 1 base and J lost 3, with 13 bases in between. The germline V gene encodes CDR1 MDHEN and CDR2 SYDVKM. CDR3 nucleotides: TGTGCCAGCAGTTTATTCGACCCATCGGGTGGAAACACCATATATTTT. This translates into CASSLFDPSGGNTIYF.

J is TRBJ2-7 and V is TRBV5-6, with a possible D match to TRBD1 (6 bases). Germline-derived CDR1 and CDR2 are SGHDT and YYEEEE. With 0 bases removed from V and 5 bases from J, the gap between germline ends came to 15 bases. CDR3 length equals 15 residues. The CDR3 protein is CASSLEAGAFDEQYF. The CDR3 coding sequence is TGTGCCAGCAGCTTGGAAGCAGGGGCATTTGACGAGCAGTACTTC.

This clone was counted only a few times. The J gene is TRBJ1-5, the V gene TRBV6-2 or TRBV6-3; D gene uncertain. The germline gives CDR1 MNHEY, CDR2 SVGEGT. Trimming stripped 2 bases from V and 11 bases from J, with 13 bases between. CDR3 length equals 13 residues. As DNA, the CDR3 is TGTGCCAGCAGTTACGAGCCAAAGACGGCCCAGCATTTT. This sequence encodes CASSYEPKTAQHF.

The gene calls are TRBV5-1 and TRBJ1-6; D uncertain. The CDR3 sequence is 15 residues long. The V gene lost 0 bases and the J gene lost 7 bases, with 11 bases spanning the gap. Germline assignment: CDR1 SGHRS and CDR2 YFSETQ. The CDR3 loop is CASSLAPGRNSPLHF. The CDR3 DNA is TGCGCCAGCAGCTTGGCTCCCGGGAGAAATTCACCCCTCCACTTT.

The chain joins TRBV28 to TRBJ1-6, with TRBD1 matching over 8 bases. This CDR3 contains 16 residues. CDR1 MDHEN and CDR2 SYDVKM come from the germline V gene. The junction had 13 bases not matched to a gene; V was cut back by 5 bases and J by 10 bases. The CDR3 DNA reads as TGTGCCAGCAGTCCGAAACAGGGGGGAAAACTCTCACCCCTCCACTTT. It codes for CASSPKQGGKLSPLHF.

V and J are TRBV29-1 and TRBJ1-2; 7 bases agree with TRBD1. J lost 4 bases, V lost 0 bases, and 8 bases had no gene match. CDR3 length: 15 amino acids. Germline CDR1 and CDR2: SQVTM and ANQGSEA. The CDR3 DNA reads TGCAGCGTTGAAGATAACAGGGGAAGGCTCTATGGCTACACCTTC. It yields the protein CSVEDNRGRLYGYTF.

The V gene is TRBV9, the J gene TRBJ2-5; 9 bases are shared with TRBD2. Germline loops: CDR1 SGDLS, CDR2 YYNGEE. There are 15 residues in the CDR3. V dropped 5 bases and J dropped 5; count of bases not matched to a gene: 10. This CDR3 reads CASSRAGGLGETQYF. The DNA of the CDR3 is TGTGCCAGCAGTCGAGCGGGGGGCCTCGGGGAGACCCAGTACTTC.

The V and J genes are TRBV4-3 and TRBJ1-2; D may be TRBD1 (6 bases). Germline V gene data show CDR1 as LGHNA and CDR2 as YSLEER. The V and J ends lost 0 bases and 3 bases respectively, with 8 bases between them. This CDR3 contains 14 residues. The CDR3 DNA reads as TGCGCCAGCAGCCAAGAACAGGGCCACTATGGCTACACCTTC. Its translation is CASSQEQGHYGYTF.

The CDR3 here is CSVILGNTIYF. The CDR3 DNA follows: TGCAGCGTTATCCTCGGCAACACCATATATTTT. This chain joins TRBV29-1 and TRBJ1-3; D not certain. Germline V gene sequence: CDR1 SQVTM, CDR2 ANQGSEA. The CDR3 covers 11 residues. V lost 5 bases to trimming and J lost 7 bases, with 9 bases between them.

This chain connects TRBV19 to TRBJ1-1; no clear D. Germline CDR1 LNHDA, CDR2 SQIVND (reference sequence). The CDR3 covers 13 residues. V lost 3 bases to trimming and J lost 7 bases, with 12 bases between them. Written as DNA, the CDR3 is TGTGCCAGTAGTATGCGGACCCAAAGTGAAGCTTTCTTT. It encodes CASSMRTQSEAFF.

The table lists this clone with a few counts. This chain links TRBV20-1 with TRBJ1-5; D is unclear. V was shortened by 3 bases and J by 2 bases, with 14 bases between the two germline ends. Germline loops: CDR1 DFQATT, CDR2 SNEGSKA (reference sequence). This CDR3 contains 15 residues. The DNA for the CDR3 is TGCAGTGCTAGTGATAGGGTAGCGGGCAATCAGCCCCAGCATTTT. The encoded protein is CSASDRVAGNQPQHF.